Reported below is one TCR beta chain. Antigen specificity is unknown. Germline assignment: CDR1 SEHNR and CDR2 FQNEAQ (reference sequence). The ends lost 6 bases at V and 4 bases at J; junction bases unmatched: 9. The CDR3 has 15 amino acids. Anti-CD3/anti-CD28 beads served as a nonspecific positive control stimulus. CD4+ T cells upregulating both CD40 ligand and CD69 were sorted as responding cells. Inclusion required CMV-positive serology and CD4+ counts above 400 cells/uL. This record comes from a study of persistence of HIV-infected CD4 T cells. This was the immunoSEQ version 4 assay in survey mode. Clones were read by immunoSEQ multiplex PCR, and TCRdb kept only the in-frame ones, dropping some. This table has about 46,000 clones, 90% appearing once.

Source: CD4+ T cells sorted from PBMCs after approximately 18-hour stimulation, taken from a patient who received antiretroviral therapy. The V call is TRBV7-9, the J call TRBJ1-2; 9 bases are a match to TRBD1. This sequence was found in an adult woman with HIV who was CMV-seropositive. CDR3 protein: CASSLQGADVYGYTF. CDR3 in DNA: TGTGCCAGCAGTTTACAGGGGGCAGACGTCTATGGCTACACCTTC.